This T cell receptor (beta chain) was recorded in a study of human T cells and chemical hapten exposure. General study points: Patch test score was positively correlated with the counts of PT1 expanded TCRs. No alteration of TCRs above 1 in 1000 frequency was seen with DPC sensitization.

A few counts support this clonotype. Its antigen is unknown. V lost 5 bases and J lost 1, with 12 bases in between. Germline V gene data show CDR1 as MDHEN and CDR2 as SYDVKM. This CDR3 spans 14 amino acids. As to time point: pre-sensitization, week 0. Regarding treatment: therapeutic diphenylcyclopropenone sensitization with weekly scalp DPC. The study extracted total RNA from unfractionated whole blood. The study's library attached unique molecular identifiers to single cDNA molecules. TCRdb re-called the RACE reads with MiXCR, one entry per CDR3 protein. The sample records more than 250,000 distinct CDR3 sequences, 7.7% being singletons.

Sequenced material: whole blood, taken in connection with sensitization to the hapten diphenylcyclopropenone (DPC). The source of this sequence is a man younger than 35 with alopecia areata. Some clones in this sample may be carry-over from other donors' samples. This chain connects TRBV28 to TRBJ2-7, with unresolved D. CDR3 in DNA: TGTGCCAGCAGTGACCCGGGCCCATCCTACGAGCAGTACTTC. The encoded protein is CASSDPGPSYEQYF. The variable domain in full, with the rest retrieved from reference TRBV28 and TRBJ2-7, is DVKVTQSSRYLVKRTGEKVFLECVQDMDHENMFWYRQDPGLGLRLIYFSYDVKMKEKGDIPEGYSVSREKKERFSLILESASTNQTSMYLCASSDPGPSYEQYFGPGTRLTVT.